One and the same sample provided the 5 T cell receptor beta chains below, sequenced in a study of T cells after yellow fever vaccination. TCRdb fed the 5' RACE reads into MiXCR, producing one record per CDR3 protein. The table lists around 67,000 distinct CDR3 sequences, more than 5.5% of them singletons. Source: CD8+ T cells sorted from PBMCs, taken 5 to 6 days after the first yellow fever vaccination. These receptors all come from a young man who received the YFV17D yellow fever vaccine.

The V call is TRBV4-1, the J call TRBJ2-1; D may be TRBD2 (7 bases). V dropped 0 bases and J dropped 4 bases, with 16 bases sitting between them. Per germline, CDR1 MGHRA and CDR2 YSYEKL. CDR3 length: 17 residues. The CDR3 protein is CASSQDPGGGQYNEQFF. The CDR3 DNA is TGCGCCAGCAGCCAAGACCCCGGCGGGGGCCAGTACAATGAGCAGTTCTTC.

The rearrangement joins TRBV12-3 or TRBV12-4 to TRBJ2-2; D is undetermined. The V gene lost 3 bases and the J gene lost 6 bases, with 5 bases spanning the gap. CDR3 length: 12 amino acids. The CDR3 DNA sequence: TGTGCCAGCAGTTTTGACGCCGGGGAGCTGTTTTTT. It specifies CASSFDAGELFF.

The genes are TRBV11-1 and TRBJ2-5, with D perhaps TRBD1 (7 bases). The CDR3 is 18 residues long. V gave up 4 bases and J gave up 2 bases, with 23 bases separating them. CDR1 SGHAT and CDR2 FQDESV come from the germline V gene (reference sequence). CDR3 region: CASSSRTGAGGFQETQYF. The CDR3 DNA follows: TGTGCCAGCAGCTCCCGAACAGGGGCCGGGGGTTTTCAAGAGACCCAGTACTTC.

This clonotype was seen repeatedly, ten times or more. The chain uses TRBV29-1 and TRBJ2-1; D unresolved. CDR1 and CDR2 (germline): SQVTM, ANQGSEA. The V gene lost 5 bases and the J gene lost 3 bases, with 11 bases spanning the gap. The CDR3 is 13 amino acids. For the CDR3, the DNA is TGCAGCGTTCCTCGGACCCTCTACAATGAGCAGTTCTTC. It encodes CSVPRTLYNEQFF.

The sample holds a few counts of this clonotype. The V gene is TRBV7-9, the J gene TRBJ2-3, with D maybe TRBD1 (5 bases). Per the germline V gene, CDR1 is SEHNR and CDR2 is FQNEAQ (reference sequence). The CDR3 consists of 13 residues. The V and J ends lost 7 bases and 3 bases respectively, with 11 bases between them. CDR3 region: CASTLGVTDTQYF. The CDR3 region has the DNA TGTGCCAGCACCCTAGGGGTAACAGATACGCAGTATTTT.